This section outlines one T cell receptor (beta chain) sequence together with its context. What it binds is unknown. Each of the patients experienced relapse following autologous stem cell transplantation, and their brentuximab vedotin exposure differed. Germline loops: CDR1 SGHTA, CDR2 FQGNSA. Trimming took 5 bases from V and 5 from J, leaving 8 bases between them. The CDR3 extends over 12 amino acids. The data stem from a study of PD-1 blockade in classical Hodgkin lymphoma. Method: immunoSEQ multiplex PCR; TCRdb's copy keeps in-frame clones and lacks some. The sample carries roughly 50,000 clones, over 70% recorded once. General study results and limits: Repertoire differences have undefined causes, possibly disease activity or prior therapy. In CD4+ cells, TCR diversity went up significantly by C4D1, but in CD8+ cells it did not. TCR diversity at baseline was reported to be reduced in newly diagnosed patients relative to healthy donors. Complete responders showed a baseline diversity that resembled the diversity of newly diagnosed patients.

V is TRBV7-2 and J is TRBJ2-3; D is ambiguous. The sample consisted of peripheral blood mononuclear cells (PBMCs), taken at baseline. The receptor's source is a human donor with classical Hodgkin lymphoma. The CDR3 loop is CASSPLLDTQYF. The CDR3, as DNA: TGTGCCAGCAGCCCCCTATTAGATACGCAGTATTTT.